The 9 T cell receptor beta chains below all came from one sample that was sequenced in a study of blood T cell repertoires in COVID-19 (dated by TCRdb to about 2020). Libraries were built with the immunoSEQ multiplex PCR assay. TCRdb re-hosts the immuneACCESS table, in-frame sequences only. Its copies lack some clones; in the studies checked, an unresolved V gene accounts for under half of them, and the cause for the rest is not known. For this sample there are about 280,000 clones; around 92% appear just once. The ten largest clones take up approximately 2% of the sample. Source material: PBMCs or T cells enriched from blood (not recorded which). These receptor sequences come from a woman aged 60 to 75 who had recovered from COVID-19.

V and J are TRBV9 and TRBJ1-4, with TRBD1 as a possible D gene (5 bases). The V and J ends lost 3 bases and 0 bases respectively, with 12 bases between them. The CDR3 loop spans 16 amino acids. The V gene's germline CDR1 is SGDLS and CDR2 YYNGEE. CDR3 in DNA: TGTGCCAGCAGCGCAGTAGACAGTTCAACTAATGAAAAACTGTTTTTT. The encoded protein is CASSAVDSSTNEKLFF.

The CDR3 reads CASRGVEETQYF. In nucleotides, the CDR3 is TGTGCCAGCAGAGGGGTGGAGGAGACCCAGTACTTC. The genes are TRBV2 and TRBJ2-5, with TRBD1 as a possible D gene (5 bases). The V gene lost 6 bases and the J gene lost 5 bases, with 10 bases spanning the gap. This CDR3 is 12 amino acids long. Germline assignment: CDR1 SNHLY and CDR2 FYNNEI.

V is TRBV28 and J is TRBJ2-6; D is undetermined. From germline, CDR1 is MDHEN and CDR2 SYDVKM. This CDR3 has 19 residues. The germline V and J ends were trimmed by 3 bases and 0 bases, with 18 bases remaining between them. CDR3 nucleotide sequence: TGTGCCAGCAGTTTCGCTTACAGTTGGGCCGTCTCTGGGGCCAACGTCCTGACTTTC. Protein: CASSFAYSWAVSGANVLTF.

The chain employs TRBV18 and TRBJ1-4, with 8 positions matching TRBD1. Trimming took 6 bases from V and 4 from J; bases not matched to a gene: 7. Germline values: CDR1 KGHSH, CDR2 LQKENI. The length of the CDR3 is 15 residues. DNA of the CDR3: TGTGCCAGCTCGTGGTGGGACAGGAATAATGAAAAACTGTTTTTT. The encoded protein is CASSWWDRNNEKLFF.

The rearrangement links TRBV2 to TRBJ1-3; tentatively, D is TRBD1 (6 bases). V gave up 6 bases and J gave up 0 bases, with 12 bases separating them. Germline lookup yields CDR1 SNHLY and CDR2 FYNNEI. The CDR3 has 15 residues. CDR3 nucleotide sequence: TGTGCCAGCAGCGGACAGTCGACCTCTGGAAACACCATATATTTT. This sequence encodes CASSGQSTSGNTIYF.

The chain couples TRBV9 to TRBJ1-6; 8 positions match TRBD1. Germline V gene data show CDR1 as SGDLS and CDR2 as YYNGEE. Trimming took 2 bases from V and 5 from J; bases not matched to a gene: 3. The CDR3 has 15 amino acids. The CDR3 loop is CASSVRGRHNSPLHF. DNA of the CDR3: TGTGCCAGCAGCGTCAGGGGGCGGCATAATTCACCCCTCCACTTT.

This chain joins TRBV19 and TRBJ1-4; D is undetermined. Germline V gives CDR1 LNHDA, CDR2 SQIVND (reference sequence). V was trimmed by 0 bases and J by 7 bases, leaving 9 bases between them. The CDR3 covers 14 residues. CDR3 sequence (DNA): TGTGCCAGTAGTATAGAAGGCCGGGGTGAAAAACTGTTTTTT. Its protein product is CASSIEGRGEKLFF.

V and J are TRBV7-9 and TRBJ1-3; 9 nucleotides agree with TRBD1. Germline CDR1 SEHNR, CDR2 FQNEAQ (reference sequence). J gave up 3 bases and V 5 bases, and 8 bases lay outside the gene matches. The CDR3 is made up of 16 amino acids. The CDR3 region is CASSPTQGAVGNTIYF. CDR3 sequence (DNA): TGTGCCAGCAGCCCAACACAGGGGGCGGTTGGAAACACCATATATTTT.

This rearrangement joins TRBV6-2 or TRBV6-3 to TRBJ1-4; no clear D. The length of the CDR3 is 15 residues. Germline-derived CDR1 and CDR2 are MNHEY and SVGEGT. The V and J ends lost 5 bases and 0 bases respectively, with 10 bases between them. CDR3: CASSLLGSTNEKLFF. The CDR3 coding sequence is TGTGCCAGCAGTCTCCTCGGGTCAACTAATGAAAAACTGTTTTTT.